This T cell receptor beta chain was found in a study of OX40 agonist ivuxolimab in advanced cancers. Background on the whole study: Ivuxolimab, which targeted the costimulatory receptor OX40 (CD134), was an agonistic, fully human IgG2 monoclonal antibody. Prior anti-PD-1, anti-PD-L1 or anti-CTLA-4 therapy was permitted, and checkpoint inhibitors had been received by about 36% of dose-escalation patients. Partial responses were achieved by three dose-escalation patients, of whom one had hepatocellular carcinoma and two had cutaneous melanoma. The paper covers the monotherapy dose-escalation part of the phase I ivuxolimab trial, which included N of about 50 patients. The point of sequencing TCRbeta in the periphery was to test whether ivuxolimab changed TCR sequence diversity and drove clonal T-cell expansion. Intravenous ivuxolimab was administered to patients every 2 weeks at six dose levels: 0.01, 0.1, 0.3, 1.5, 3 and 10 mg/kg. The dose-escalation cohort was roughly 80% male with a mean age of roughly 60 years, ranging from roughly 20 to 80. Of the approximately 50 patients in dose escalation, some 20 had hepatocellular carcinoma, roughly 15 had melanoma, 9 had renal cell carcinoma and 9 had head and neck cancer.

A remark on this clone: Its cognate antigen has yet to be identified. Per-nucleotide qualities are absent, and no much larger clonotype sits a single base away.

Findings and caveats that apply to the study as a whole: Low levels of normalized T-cell clonal expansion were also seen in some patients who did not respond. Clonal expansion of both CD4+ and CD8+ blood T cells was observed from baseline to week 6 at doses 0.1 to 3.0 mg/kg. Which antigens the clonally expanded peripheral T cells were specific for was not determined. In the 0.1-3.0 mg/kg groups, partial responders had among the lowest normalized peripheral clonal expansion, particularly in CD8+ T cells. After ivuxolimab, expanded clones were on average more numerous among CD8+ T cells than among CD4+ T cells.

The trial excluded patients who had a history of autoimmune disease or were on systemic immunosuppression. In every dose cohort, peripheral blood was drawn for TCR sequencing at baseline, cycle 4 day 1, and cycle 7 day 1. The samples were drawn from a first-in-human, open-label, multicenter phase I dose-escalation trial of ivuxolimab. Adults with locally advanced or metastatic head and neck squamous cell, hepatocellular, melanoma or renal cell carcinoma were enrolled in the trial. Before TCR sequencing, CD4+ T cells and CD8+ T cells were sorted from peripheral blood as separate populations. CDR1 is given as MNHEY and CDR2 as SMNVEV, both from the germline V gene (reference sequence). Spanning cysteine to phenylalanine, the CDR3 consists of 13 amino acids. The read is trimmed to its CDR3 DNA, 39 bases read in frame from base 1. V and J lose 5 bases and 6 bases, and a span of 13 bases separates them.

For sequencing of the TCRbeta CDR3 region, genomic DNA was extracted from the sorted cells. TCRbeta CDR3 regions were sequenced using the immunoSEQ Assay. Entries here come from immuneACCESS through TCRdb and include only in-frame sequences with V and J called. Some clones fail to appear in such tables; in the studies checked, an unresolved V gene covers under half of the shortfall, and the cause of the remainder is unknown. Recorded for this sample are over 8,000 clones; roughly nine tenths of them occurred a single time. The top ten clones comprise 15% to 20% of the sample. The V gene is TRBV27 and the J gene is TRBJ1-1, with TRBD1 perhaps the D gene, on 6 matching bases. Specimen: CD4+ or CD8+ T cells sorted from blood, collected in a trial of the OX40 agonist ivuxolimab. This receptor was identified in an adult with an advanced solid tumor such as melanoma, head and neck, liver or kidney cancer. Read as DNA, the sequence is TGTGCCAGCAGTGGGGGGGCCCCTGCTGAAGCTTTCTTT. It translates as CASSGGAPAEAFF.